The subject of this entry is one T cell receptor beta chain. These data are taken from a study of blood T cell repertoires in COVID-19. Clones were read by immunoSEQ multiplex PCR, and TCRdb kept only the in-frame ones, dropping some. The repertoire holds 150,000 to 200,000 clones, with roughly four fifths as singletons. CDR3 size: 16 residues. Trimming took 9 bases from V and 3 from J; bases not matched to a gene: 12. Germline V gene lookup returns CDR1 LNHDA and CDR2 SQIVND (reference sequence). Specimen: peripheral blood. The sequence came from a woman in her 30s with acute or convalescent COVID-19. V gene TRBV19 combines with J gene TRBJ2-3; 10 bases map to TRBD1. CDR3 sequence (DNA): TGTGCCAGCCTGGACAGGGGGTTGTTCGGGACAGATACGCAGTATTTT. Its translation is CASLDRGLFGTDTQYF.